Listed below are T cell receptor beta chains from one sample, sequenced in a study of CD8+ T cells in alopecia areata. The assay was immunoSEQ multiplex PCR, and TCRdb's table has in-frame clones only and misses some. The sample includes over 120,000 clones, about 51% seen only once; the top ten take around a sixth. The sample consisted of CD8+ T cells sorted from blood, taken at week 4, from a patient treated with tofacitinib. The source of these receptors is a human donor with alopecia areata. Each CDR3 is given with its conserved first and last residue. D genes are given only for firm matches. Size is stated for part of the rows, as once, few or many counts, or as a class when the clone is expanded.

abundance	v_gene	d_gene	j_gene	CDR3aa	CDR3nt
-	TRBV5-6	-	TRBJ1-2	CASSAQGFNYGYTF	TGTGCCAGCAGCGCGCAGGGGTTCAACTATGGCTACACCTTC
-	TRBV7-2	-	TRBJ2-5	CASSLAQDRPQETQYF	TGTGCCAGCAGCTTAGCGCAGGACAGACCCCAAGAGACCCAGTACTTC
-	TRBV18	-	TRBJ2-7	CASSFDINEQYF	TGTGCCAGCTCATTCGACATTAACGAGCAGTACTTC
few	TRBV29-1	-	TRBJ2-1	CSVDSYNEQFF	TGCAGCGTTGACTCCTACAATGAGCAGTTCTTC
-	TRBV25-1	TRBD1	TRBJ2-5	CASTKGTGMETQYF	TGTGCCAGCACCAAGGGGACAGGGATGGAGACCCAGTACTTC
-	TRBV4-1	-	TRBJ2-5	CASSQVKGIQETQYF	TGCGCCAGCAGCCAAGTAAAGGGGATCCAAGAGACCCAGTACTTC
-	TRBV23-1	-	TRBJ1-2	CASLPGQGNGYTF	TGCGCCAGCCTCCCCGGGCAGGGTAATGGCTACACCTTC
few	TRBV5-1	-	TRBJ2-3	CASSSLQGRGDTQYF	TGCGCCAGCAGCTCATTACAGGGCAGAGGAGATACGCAGTATTTT
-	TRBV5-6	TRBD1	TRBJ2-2	CASSWGTGGASTGELFF	TGTGCCAGCAGCTGGGGGACAGGGGGCGCGAGCACCGGGGAGCTGTTTTTT
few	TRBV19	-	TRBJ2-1	CASQIDGEQFF	TGTGCCAGCCAAATCGATGGCGAGCAGTTCTTC
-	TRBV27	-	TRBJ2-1	CASSSQGSYNEQFF	TGTGCCAGCAGTTCCCAGGGCTCCTACAATGAGCAGTTCTTC
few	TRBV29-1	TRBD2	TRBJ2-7	CSVPGGAGGTYEQYF	TGCAGCGTCCCTGGTGGCGCGGGGGGCACCTACGAGCAGTACTTC
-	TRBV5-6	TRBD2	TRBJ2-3	CASSLGSGDSDTQYF	TGTGCCAGCAGCTTAGGAAGCGGGGACTCAGATACGCAGTATTTT
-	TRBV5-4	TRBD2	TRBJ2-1	CASSSPTSGGALSSYNEQFF	TGTGCCAGCAGCTCTCCGACTAGCGGGGGGGCTCTAAGCTCCTACAATGAGCAGTTCTTC
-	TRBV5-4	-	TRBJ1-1	CASRAGGLGTEAFF	TGTGCCAGCAGAGCAGGTGGTTTGGGCACTGAAGCTTTCTTT
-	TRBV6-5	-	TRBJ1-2	CASSYPEGDGYTF	TGTGCCAGCAGTTACCCCGAGGGGGATGGCTACACCTTC
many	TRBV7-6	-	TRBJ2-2	CASLPLGGLGGGAGELFF	TGTGCCAGCCTCCCCCTGGGGGGGCTAGGAGGGGGCGCCGGGGAGCTGTTTTTT
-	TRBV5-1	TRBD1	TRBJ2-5	CASSPETGGLMETQYF	TGCGCCAGCAGCCCAGAGACAGGGGGGTTGATGGAGACCCAGTACTTC
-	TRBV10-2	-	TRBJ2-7	CASSSGAEQYF	TGCGCCAGCAGTTCAGGGGCCGAGCAGTACTTC
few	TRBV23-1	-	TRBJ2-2	CASSQSLRTRYTGELFF	TGCGCCAGCAGTCAATCGCTGCGGACGAGGTACACCGGGGAGCTGTTTTTT
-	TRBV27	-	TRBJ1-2	CASSPTGIPPYGYTF	TGTGCCAGCAGTCCCACAGGGATTCCCCCCTATGGCTACACCTTC
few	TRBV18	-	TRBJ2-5	CASSPRTILGAQYF	TGTGCCAGCTCACCACGGACCATACTCGGGGCCCAGTACTTC
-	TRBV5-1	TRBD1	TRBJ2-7	CASSWDRVRHEQYF	TGCGCCAGCAGCTGGGACAGGGTCCGCCACGAGCAGTACTTC
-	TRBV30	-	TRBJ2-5	CAWSGRAGETQYF	TGTGCCTGGAGTGGAAGGGCAGGGGAGACCCAGTACTTC
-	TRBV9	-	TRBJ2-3	CASSLGGEGADTQYF	TGTGCCAGCAGCCTCGGAGGGGAGGGGGCAGATACGCAGTATTTT
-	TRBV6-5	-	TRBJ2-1	CASSYKGAYNEQFF	TGTGCCAGCAGTTACAAGGGAGCCTACAATGAGCAGTTCTTC
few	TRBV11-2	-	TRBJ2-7	CASSLPGTSYEQYF	TGTGCCAGCAGCTTACCCGGGACGTCCTACGAGCAGTACTTC
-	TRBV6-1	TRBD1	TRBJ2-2	CASSEGTGNTGELFF	TGTGCCAGCAGTGAAGGGACAGGGAACACCGGGGAGCTGTTTTTT
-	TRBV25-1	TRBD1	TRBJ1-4	CASSIGQELSTNEKLFF	TGTGCCAGCAGTATTGGACAGGAGCTCTCAACTAATGAAAAACTGTTTTTT
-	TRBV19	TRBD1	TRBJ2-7	CASSIEDRTLHEQYF	TGTGCCAGTAGTATAGAGGACAGGACCCTCCACGAGCAGTACTTC
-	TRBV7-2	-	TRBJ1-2	CASSLTADGYSGYTF	TGTGCCAGCAGCTTAACGGCGGACGGCTATTCTGGCTACACCTTC
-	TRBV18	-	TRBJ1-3	CASSQDSSGNTIYF	TGTGCCAGCTCACAGGACAGCTCTGGAAACACCATATATTTT
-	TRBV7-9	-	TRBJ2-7	CASSLGTDSWQYF	TGTGCCAGCAGCTTAGGGACAGACTCTTGGCAGTACTTC
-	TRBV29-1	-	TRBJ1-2	CSVEPGDHYGYTF	TGCAGCGTTGAACCCGGGGATCACTATGGCTACACCTTC
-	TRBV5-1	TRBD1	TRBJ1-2	CASSPGTGLRGYTF	TGCGCCAGCAGCCCCGGGACAGGGTTGCGCGGCTACACCTTC
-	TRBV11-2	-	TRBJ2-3	CASSLASPHTDTQYF	TGTGCCAGCAGCTTAGCGAGCCCGCACACAGATACGCAGTATTTT
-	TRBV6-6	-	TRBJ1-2	CASSYSDSYGYTF	TGTGCCAGCAGTTATTCCGACAGCTATGGCTACACCTTC
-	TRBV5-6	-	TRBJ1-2	CASSLGTGVYGYTF	TGTGCCAGCAGCTTGGGCACAGGCGTCTATGGCTACACCTTC
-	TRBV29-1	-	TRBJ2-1	CSVETANEQFF	TGCAGCGTTGAAACAGCTAATGAGCAGTTCTTC